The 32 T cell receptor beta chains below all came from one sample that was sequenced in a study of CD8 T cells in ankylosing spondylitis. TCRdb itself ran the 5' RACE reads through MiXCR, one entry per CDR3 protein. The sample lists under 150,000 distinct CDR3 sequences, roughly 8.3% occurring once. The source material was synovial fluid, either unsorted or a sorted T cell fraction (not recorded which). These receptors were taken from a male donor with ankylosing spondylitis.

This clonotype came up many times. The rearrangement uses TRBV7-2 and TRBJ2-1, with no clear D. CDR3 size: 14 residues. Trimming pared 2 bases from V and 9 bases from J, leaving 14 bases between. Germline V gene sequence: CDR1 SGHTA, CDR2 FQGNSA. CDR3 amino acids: CASSLYGPSSEQFF. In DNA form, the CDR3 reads TGTGCCAGCAGCTTATACGGACCCTCAAGTGAGCAGTTCTTC.

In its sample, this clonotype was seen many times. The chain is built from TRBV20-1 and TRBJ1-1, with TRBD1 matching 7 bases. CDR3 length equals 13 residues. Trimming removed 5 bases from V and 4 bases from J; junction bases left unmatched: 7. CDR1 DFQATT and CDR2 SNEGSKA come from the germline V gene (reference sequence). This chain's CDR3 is CSAWVTGPTEAFF. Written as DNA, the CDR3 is TGCAGTGCTTGGGTGACAGGGCCCACTGAAGCTTTCTTT.

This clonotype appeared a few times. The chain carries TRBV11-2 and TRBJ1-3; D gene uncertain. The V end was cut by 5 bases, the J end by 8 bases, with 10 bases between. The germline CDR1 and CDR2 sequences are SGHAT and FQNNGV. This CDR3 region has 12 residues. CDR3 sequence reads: CASSIGGDTIYF. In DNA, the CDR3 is TGTGCCAGCAGCATAGGCGGGGACACCATATATTTT.

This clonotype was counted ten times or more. In DNA, the CDR3 is TGTGCCACCAGTCCTCAACGGCCGGGACAGAGCTCCTACGAGCAGTACTTC. As protein: CATSPQRPGQSSYEQYF. The genes are TRBV24-1 and TRBJ2-7; 7 nucleotides align to TRBD1. Losses at the gene ends were 6 bases for V and 0 bases for J; bases not matched to a gene: 13. Germline V gene sequence: CDR1 KGHDR, CDR2 SFDVKD. CDR3 length: 17 residues.

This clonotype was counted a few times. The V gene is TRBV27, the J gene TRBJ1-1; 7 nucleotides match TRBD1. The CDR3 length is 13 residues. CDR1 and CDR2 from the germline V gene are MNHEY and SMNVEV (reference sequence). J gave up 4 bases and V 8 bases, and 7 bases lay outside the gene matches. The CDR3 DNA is TGTGCCAGCTTAAGACAGGGCGCCACTGAAGCTTTCTTT. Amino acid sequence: CASLRQGATEAFF.

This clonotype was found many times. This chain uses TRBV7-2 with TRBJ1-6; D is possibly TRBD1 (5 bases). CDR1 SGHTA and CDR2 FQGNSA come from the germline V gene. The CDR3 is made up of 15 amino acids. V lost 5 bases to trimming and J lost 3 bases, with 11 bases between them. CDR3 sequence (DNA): TGTGCCAGCAGCGGGGGAGGAAACTATAATTCACCCCTCCACTTT. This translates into CASSGGGNYNSPLHF.

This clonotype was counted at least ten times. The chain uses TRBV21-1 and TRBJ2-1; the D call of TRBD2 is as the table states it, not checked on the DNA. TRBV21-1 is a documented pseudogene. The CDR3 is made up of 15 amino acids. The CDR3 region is CASSSERVTYNEQFF. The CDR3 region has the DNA TGTGCCAGCAGCTCCGAGCGGGTAACCTACAATGAGCAGTTCTTC.

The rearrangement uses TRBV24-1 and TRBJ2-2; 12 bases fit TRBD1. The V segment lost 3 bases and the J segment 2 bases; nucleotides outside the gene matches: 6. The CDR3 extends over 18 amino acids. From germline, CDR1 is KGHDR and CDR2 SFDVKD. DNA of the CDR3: TGTGCCACCAGTGATCCGAGAGGGACAGGGGGCAACACCGGGGAGCTGTTTTTT. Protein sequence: CATSDPRGTGGNTGELFF.

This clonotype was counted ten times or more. CDR3 sequence: CAISEPSGGTYNEQFF. CDR3 bases: TGTGCCATCAGTGAGCCTTCGGGAGGCACCTACAATGAGCAGTTCTTC. This chain joins TRBV10-3 and TRBJ2-1, with 7 bases fitting TRBD2. The V and J ends lost 2 bases and 2 bases, in that order; junction bases with no gene match: 6. The CDR3 contains 16 residues. The germline V gene encodes CDR1 ENHRY and CDR2 SYGVKD.

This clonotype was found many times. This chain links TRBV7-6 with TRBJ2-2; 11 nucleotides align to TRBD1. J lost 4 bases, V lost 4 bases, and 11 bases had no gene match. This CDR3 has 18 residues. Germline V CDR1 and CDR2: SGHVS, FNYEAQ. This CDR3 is CASSSQDRGLGITGELFF. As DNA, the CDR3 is TGTGCCAGCAGCTCTCAGGACAGGGGGCTAGGCATCACCGGGGAGCTGTTTTTT.

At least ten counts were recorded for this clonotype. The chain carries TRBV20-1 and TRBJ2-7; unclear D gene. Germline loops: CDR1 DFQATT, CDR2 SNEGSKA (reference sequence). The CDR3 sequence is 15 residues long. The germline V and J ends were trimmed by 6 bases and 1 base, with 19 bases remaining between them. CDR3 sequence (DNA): TGCAGTGCCCAAAACCCCCTCCCATCATCCTACGAGCAGTACTTC. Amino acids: CSAQNPLPSSYEQYF.

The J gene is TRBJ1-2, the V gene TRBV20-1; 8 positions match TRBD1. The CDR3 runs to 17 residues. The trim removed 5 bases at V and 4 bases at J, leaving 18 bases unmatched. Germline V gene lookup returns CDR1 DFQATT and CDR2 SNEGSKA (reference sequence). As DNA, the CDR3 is TGCAGTGCTCAACCATACCTTCACAGGGGGATAAGCTATGGCTACACCTTC. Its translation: CSAQPYLHRGISYGYTF.

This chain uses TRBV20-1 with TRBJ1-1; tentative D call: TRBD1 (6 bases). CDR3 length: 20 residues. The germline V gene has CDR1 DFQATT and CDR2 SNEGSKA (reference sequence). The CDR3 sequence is CCGPGRDKAASPSMNTEAFF. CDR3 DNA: TGCTGTGGCCCTGGCCGGGACAAGGCTGCGTCTCCCTCTATGAACACTGAAGCTTTCTTT.

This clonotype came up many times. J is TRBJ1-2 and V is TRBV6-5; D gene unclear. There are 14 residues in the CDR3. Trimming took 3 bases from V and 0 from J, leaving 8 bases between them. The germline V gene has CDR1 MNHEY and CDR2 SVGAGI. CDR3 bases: TGTGCCAGCAGTTATCGACCTTCTAACTATGGCTACACCTTC. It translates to CASSYRPSNYGYTF.

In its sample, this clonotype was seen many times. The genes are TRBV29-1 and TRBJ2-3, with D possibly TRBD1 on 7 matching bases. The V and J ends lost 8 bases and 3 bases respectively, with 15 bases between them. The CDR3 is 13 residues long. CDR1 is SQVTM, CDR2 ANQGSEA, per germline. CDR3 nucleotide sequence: TGCAGCTCGGTTCAGGGGGGAACAGATACGCAGTATTTT. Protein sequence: CSSVQGGTDTQYF.

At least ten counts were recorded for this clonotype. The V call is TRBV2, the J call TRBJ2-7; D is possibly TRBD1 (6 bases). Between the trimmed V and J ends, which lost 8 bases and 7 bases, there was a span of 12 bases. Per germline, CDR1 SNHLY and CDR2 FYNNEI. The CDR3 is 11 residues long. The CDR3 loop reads CASGDIWEQYF. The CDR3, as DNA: TGTGCCAGCGGGGACATTTGGGAGCAGTACTTC.

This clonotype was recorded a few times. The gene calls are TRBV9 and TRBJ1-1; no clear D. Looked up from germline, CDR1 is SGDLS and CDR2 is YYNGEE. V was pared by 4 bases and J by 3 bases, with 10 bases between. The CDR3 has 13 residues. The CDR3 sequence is CASSSEQYTEAFF. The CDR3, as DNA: TGTGCCAGCAGCTCAGAGCAATACACTGAAGCTTTCTTT.

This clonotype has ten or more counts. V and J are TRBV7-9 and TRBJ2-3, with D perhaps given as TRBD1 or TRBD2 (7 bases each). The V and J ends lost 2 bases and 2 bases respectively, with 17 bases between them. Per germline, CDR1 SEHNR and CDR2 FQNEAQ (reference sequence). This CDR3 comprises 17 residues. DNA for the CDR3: TGTGCCAGCAGCTTATATCAGGGGGGGGCTTCCACAGATACGCAGTATTTT. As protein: CASSLYQGGASTDTQYF.

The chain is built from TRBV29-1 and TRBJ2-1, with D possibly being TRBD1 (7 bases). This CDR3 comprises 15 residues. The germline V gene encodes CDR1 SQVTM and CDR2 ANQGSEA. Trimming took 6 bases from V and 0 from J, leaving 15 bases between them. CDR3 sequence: CSVYRGGGSYNEQFF. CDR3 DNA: TGCAGCGTCTACAGGGGAGGAGGCTCCTACAATGAGCAGTTCTTC.

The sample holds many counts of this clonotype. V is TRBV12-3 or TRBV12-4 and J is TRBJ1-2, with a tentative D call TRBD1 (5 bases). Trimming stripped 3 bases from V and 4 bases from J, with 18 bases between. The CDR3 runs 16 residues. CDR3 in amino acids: CASSFGAGSGRYGYTF. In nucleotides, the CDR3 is TGTGCCAGCAGTTTCGGAGCCGGTTCGGGGCGCTATGGCTACACCTTC.

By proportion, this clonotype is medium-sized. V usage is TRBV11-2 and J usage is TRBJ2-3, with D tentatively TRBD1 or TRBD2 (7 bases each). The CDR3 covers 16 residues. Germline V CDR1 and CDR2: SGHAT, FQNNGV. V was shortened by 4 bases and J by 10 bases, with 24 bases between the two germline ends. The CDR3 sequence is CASSSRGRGFPQAQYF. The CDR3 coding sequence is TGTGCCAGCAGCTCTAGGGGGCGGGGGTTCCCTCAGGCGCAGTATTTT.

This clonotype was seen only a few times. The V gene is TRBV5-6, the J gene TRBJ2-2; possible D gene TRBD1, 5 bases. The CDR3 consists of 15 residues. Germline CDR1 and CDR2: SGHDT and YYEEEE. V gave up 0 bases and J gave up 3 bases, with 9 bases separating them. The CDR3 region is CASSLEGEYTGELFF. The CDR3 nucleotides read TGTGCCAGCAGCTTGGAAGGGGAATACACCGGGGAGCTGTTTTTT.

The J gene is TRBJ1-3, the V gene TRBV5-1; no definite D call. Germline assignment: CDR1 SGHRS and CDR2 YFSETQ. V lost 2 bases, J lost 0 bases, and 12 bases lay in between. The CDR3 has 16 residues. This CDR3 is CASSLQGGISGNTIYF. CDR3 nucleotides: TGCGCCAGCAGCTTACAAGGAGGGATCTCTGGAAACACCATATATTTT.

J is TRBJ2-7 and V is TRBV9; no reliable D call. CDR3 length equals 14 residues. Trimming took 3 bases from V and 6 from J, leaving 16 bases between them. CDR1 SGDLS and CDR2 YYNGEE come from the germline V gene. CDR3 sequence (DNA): TGTGCCAGCAGCGGTCAGGCATTGTCGGGCGAGCAGTACTTC. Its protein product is CASSGQALSGEQYF.

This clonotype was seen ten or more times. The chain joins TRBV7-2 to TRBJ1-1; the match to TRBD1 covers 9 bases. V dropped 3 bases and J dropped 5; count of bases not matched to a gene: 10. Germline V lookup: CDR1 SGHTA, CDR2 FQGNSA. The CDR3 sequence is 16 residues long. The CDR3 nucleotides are TGTGCCAGCAGCTTCGCACCGGGACAGGGAGGGACTGAAGCTTTCTTT. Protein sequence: CASSFAPGQGGTEAFF.

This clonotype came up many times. DNA of the CDR3: TGTGCCAGCAGCTTAGCGGCCCGCCCCGATAGCACAGATACGCAGTATTTT. It codes for CASSLAARPDSTDTQYF. This chain links TRBV7-2 with TRBJ2-3; D gene unclear. The CDR3 sequence is 17 residues long. The germline gives CDR1 SGHTA, CDR2 FQGNSA. V was trimmed by 0 bases and J by 0 bases, leaving 13 bases between them.

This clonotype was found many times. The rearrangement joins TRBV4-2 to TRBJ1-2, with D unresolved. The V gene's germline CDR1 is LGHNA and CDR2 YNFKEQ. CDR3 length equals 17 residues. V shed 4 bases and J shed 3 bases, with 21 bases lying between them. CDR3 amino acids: CASSPQLDAPADYGYTF. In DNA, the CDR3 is TGTGCCAGCAGCCCTCAACTGGACGCTCCCGCGGACTATGGCTACACCTTC.

The CDR3 here is CSARDADSPLHF. As DNA, the CDR3 is TGCAGTGCTAGAGATGCGGATTCACCCCTCCACTTT. The chain is built from TRBV20-1 and TRBJ1-6; D remains unclear. The CDR3 has 12 amino acids. Germline CDR1 reads DFQATT; CDR2 reads SNEGSKA (reference sequence). The ends were cut back, 0 bases at V and 8 bases at J, with 5 bases in the middle.

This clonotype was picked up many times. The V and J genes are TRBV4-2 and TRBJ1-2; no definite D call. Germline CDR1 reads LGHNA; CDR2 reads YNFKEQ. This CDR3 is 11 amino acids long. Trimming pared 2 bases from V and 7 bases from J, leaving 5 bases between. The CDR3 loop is CASSQSPGYTF. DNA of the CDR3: TGTGCCAGCAGCCAATCTCCTGGCTACACCTTC.

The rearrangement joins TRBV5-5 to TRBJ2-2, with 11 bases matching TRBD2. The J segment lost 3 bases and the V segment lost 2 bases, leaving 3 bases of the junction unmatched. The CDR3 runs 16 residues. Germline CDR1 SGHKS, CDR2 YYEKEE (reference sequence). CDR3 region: CASSFSGGDYTGELFF. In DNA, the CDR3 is TGTGCCAGCAGCTTTAGCGGGGGGGACTACACCGGGGAGCTGTTTTTT.

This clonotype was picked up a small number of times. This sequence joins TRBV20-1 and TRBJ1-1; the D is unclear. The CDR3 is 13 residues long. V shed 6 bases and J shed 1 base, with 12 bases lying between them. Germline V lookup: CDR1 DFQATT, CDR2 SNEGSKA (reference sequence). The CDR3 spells CSAPFGGNTEAFF. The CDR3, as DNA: TGCAGTGCCCCGTTTGGAGGGAACACTGAAGCTTTCTTT.

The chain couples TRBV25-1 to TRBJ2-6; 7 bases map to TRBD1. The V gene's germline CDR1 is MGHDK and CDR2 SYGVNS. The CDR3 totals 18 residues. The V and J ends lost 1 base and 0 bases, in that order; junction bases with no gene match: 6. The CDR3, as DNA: TGTGCCAGCAGTGAATTAACAGGGGACAGCTCTGGGGCCAACGTCCTGACTTTC. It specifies CASSELTGDSSGANVLTF.